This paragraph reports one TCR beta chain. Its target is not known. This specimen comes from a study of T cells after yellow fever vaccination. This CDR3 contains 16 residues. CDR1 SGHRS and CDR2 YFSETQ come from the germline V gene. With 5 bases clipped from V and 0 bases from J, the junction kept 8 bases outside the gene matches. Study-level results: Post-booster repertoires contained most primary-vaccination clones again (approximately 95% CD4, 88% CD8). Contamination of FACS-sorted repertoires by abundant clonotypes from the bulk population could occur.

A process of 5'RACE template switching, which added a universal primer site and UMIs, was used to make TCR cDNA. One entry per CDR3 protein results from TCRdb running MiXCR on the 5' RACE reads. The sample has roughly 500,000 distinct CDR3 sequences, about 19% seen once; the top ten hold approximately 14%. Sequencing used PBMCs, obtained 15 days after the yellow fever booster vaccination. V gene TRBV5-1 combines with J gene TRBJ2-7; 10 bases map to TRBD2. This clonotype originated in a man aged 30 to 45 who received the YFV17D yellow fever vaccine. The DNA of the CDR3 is TGCGCCAGCAGTATTGTACTAGCGGGACACTCCTACGAGCAGTACTTC. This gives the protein CASSIVLAGHSYEQYF.